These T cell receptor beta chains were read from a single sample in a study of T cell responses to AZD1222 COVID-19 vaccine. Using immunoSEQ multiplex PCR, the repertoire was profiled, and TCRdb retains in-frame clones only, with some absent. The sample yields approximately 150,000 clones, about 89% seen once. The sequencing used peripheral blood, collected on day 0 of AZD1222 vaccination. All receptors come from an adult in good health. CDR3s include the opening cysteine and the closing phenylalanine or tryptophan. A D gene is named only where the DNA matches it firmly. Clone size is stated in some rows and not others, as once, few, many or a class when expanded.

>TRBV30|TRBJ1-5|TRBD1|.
CAWNLAQGNQPQHF
TGTGCCTGGAATTTGGCACAGGGGAATCAGCCCCAGCATTTT
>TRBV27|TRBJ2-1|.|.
CASSWGATSYNEQFF
TGTGCCAGCAGTTGGGGGGCCACGTCCTACAATGAGCAGTTCTTC
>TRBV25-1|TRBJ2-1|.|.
CASSDPGSYNEQFF
TGTGCCAGCAGTGATCCGGGTTCCTACAATGAGCAGTTCTTC
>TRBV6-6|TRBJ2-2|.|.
CASSYSKALGSGELFF
TGTGCCAGCAGTTACTCGAAGGCACTAGGGAGCGGGGAGCTGTTTTTT
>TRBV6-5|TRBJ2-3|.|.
CASSYSGDTQYF
TGTGCCAGCAGTTACTCGGGGGATACGCAGTATTTT
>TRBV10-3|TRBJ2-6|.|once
CAIRPGPGSPGANVLTF
TGTGCCATCAGACCGGGACCGGGCTCTCCTGGGGCCAACGTCCTGACTTTC
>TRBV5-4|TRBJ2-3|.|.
CASSFSRERGDTQYF
TGTGCCAGCAGCTTTTCCCGGGAGAGGGGAGATACGCAGTATTTT
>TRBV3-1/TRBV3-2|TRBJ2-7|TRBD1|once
CASSPGTGAAYEQYF
TGTGCCAGCAGCCCCGGGACAGGAGCGGCCTACGAGCAGTACTTC
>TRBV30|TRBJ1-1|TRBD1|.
CAWKLTGANTEAFF
TGTGCCTGGAAACTTACAGGGGCGAACACTGAAGCTTTCTTT
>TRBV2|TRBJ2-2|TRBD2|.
CASNRRTSGGSGELFF
TGTGCCAGCAATCGGAGGACTAGCGGGGGTTCCGGGGAGCTGTTTTTT
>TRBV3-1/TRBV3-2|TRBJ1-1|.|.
CASSQEERGSEAFF
TGTGCCAGCAGCCAAGAAGAAAGGGGCTCTGAAGCTTTCTTT
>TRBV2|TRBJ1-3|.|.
CASRPESSGNTIYF
TGTGCCAGCAGGCCTGAAAGCTCTGGAAACACCATATATTTT
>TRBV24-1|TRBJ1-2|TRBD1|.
CATSDRQGSGYTF
TGTGCCACCAGTGATCGACAGGGTTCTGGCTACACCTTC
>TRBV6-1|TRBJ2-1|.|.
CASSELTSSYNEQFF
TGTGCCAGCAGTGAACTGACTAGTAGCTACAATGAGCAGTTCTTC
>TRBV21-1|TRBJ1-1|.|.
CASSDRGGGSSEAFF
TGTGCCAGCAGCGACCGGGGAGGAGGGTCCTCGGAAGCTTTCTTT
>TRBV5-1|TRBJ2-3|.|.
CASSLVAVSSTDTQYF
TGCGCCAGCAGCTTGGTAGCGGTTTCTAGCACAGATACGCAGTATTTT
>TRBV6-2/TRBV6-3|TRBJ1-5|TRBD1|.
CASSYRDSWYSNQPQHF
TGTGCCAGCAGTTACCGGGACAGCTGGTATAGCAATCAGCCCCAGCATTTT
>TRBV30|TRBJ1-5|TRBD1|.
CAWTGQGNQPQHF
TGTGCCTGGACTGGACAGGGGAATCAGCCCCAGCATTTT
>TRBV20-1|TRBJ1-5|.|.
CSARGTAPQHF
TGCAGTGCTAGAGGGACCGCGCCCCAGCATTTT
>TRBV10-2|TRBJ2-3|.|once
CASSESSAGVFTDTQYF
TGCGCCAGCAGTGAGTCGAGTGCAGGGGTGTTCACAGATACGCAGTATTTT
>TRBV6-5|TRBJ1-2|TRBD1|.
CASSKRGQGSYGYTF
TGTGCCAGCAGTAAGAGGGGACAGGGGAGCTATGGCTACACCTTC
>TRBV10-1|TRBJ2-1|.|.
CASSGTPGDNEQFF
TGCGCCAGCAGTGGGACGCCTGGGGACAATGAGCAGTTCTTC
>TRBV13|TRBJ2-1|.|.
CASSSDSVFNEQFF
TGTGCCAGCAGCTCTGACAGTGTGTTCAATGAGCAGTTCTTC
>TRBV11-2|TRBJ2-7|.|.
CASSLALKGGITYEQYF
TGTGCCAGCAGCTTAGCCCTCAAGGGCGGAATTACCTACGAGCAGTACTTC
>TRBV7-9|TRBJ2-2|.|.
CASSLSGDTGELFF
TGTGCCAGCAGCTTAAGCGGTGACACCGGGGAGCTGTTTTTT
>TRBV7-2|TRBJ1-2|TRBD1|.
CASSSTQGPHGYTF
TGTGCCAGCAGCTCAACACAGGGGCCCCATGGCTACACCTTC
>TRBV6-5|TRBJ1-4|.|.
CASKPFSLSNEKLFF
TGTGCCAGTAAACCCTTTTCGCTCTCTAATGAAAAACTGTTTTTT
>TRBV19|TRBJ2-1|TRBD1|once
CASSIVGTGHTRILSYNEQFF
TGTGCCAGTAGTATCGTGGGGACAGGGCACACAAGAATATTATCCTACAATGAGCAGTTCTTC
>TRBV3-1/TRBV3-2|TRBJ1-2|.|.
CASSPAGGASGYTF
TGTGCCAGCAGCCCTGCGGGGGGCGCATCCGGCTACACCTTC
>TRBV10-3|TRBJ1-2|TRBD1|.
CAMSGGINYGYTF
TGTGCCATGTCAGGGGGCATAAACTATGGCTACACCTTC
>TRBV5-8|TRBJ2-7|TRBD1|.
CASSHRDRGLYEQYF
TGTGCCAGCAGCCACCGGGACAGGGGGCTGTACGAGCAGTACTTC
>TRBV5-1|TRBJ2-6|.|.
CASSFISGANVLTF
TGCGCCAGCAGCTTTATCTCCGGGGCCAACGTCCTGACTTTC
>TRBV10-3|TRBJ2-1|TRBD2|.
CAISLAGDNEQFF
TGTGCCATCAGCCTAGCGGGGGATAATGAGCAGTTCTTC
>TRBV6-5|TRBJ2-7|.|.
CASRKTGFYEQYF
TGTGCCAGCAGGAAAACAGGCTTCTACGAGCAGTACTTC
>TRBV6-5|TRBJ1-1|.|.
CASRELDTEAFF
TGTGCCAGCCGGGAACTTGACACTGAAGCTTTCTTT
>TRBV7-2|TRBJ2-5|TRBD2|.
CASSPRLAAYQETQYF
TGTGCCAGCAGCCCCAGACTAGCGGCGTACCAAGAGACCCAGTACTTC
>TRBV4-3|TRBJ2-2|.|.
CASSQGRELRTGELFF
TGCGCCAGCAGCCAGGGACGGGAGTTGCGGACCGGGGAGCTGTTTTTT
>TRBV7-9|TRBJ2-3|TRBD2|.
CASSKGTSGTDTQYF
TGTGCCAGCAGCAAGGGGACTAGCGGCACAGATACGCAGTATTTT
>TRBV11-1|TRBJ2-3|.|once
CASSSGQPSSQYF
TGTGCCAGCAGCTCCGGACAGCCTAGTTCGCAGTATTTT
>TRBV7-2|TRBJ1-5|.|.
CASSAGDTHNQPQHF
TGTGCCAGCAGCGCCGGGGACACCCACAATCAGCCCCAGCATTTT
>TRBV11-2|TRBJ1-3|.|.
CASSPHGPSGNTIYF
TGTGCCAGCAGCCCCCACGGGCCCTCTGGAAACACCATATATTTT
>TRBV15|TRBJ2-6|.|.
CATSSERSGANVLTF
TGTGCCACCAGCAGCGAACGCTCTGGGGCCAACGTCCTGACTTTC
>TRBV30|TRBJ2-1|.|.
CGGGGGSGANNEQFF
TGTGGCGGAGGGGGCGGTAGCGGGGCCAACAATGAGCAGTTCTTC
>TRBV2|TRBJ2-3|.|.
CASSQGFGTDTQYF
TGTGCCAGCAGTCAGGGTTTTGGCACAGATACGCAGTATTTT
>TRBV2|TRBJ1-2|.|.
CASSEKTGEFNYGYTF
TGTGCCAGCAGTGAAAAGACAGGAGAATTCAACTATGGCTACACCTTC
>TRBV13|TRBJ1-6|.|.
CVSSLRQSYNSPLHF
TGTGTCAGCAGCCTTCGACAATCCTATAATTCACCCCTCCACTTT
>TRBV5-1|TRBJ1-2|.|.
CASSPGSYGYTF
TGCGCCAGCAGCCCCGGAAGCTATGGCTACACCTTC
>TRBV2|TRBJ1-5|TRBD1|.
CASRPTGDNQPQHF
TGTGCCAGCAGGCCGACAGGGGACAATCAGCCCCAGCATTTT
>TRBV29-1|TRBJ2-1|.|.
CSVALPSYNEQFF
TGCAGCGTAGCCCTCCCCTCCTACAATGAGCAGTTCTTC
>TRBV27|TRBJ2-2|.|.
CASSLRGGAIGELFF
TGTGCCAGCAGTTTACGAGGGGGGGCCATCGGGGAGCTGTTTTTT
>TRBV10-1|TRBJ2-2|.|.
CASSSGASGTGELFF
TGCGCCAGCAGTAGCGGTGCCTCAGGTACCGGGGAGCTGTTTTTT
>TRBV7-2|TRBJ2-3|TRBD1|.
CASSRTPGQGADTQYF
TGTGCCAGCAGCCGGACTCCGGGACAGGGGGCAGATACGCAGTATTTT
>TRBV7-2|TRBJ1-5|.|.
CASSLEGGARQPQHF
TGTGCCAGCAGCCTGGAGGGGGGGGCGCGTCAGCCCCAGCATTTT
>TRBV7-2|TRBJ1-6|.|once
CASSQGLNGSPLHF
TGTGCCAGCAGCCAGGGGTTGAATGGTTCACCCCTCCACTTT